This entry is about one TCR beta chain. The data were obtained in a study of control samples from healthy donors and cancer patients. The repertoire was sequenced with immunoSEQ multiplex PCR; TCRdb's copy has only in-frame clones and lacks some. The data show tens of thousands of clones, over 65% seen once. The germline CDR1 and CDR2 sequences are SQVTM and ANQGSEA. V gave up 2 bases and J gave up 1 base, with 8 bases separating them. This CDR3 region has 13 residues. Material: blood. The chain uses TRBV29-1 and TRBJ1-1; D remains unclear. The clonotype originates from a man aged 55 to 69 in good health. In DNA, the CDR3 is TGCAGCGTTGAATTTTCGGGGAACACTGAAGCTTTCTTT. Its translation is CSVEFSGNTEAFF. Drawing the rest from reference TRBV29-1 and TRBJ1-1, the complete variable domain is SAVISQKPSRDICQRGTSLTIQCQVDSQVTMMFWYRQQPGQSLTLIATANQGSEATYESGFVIDKFPISRPNLTFSTLTVSNMSPEDSSIYLCSVEFSGNTEAFFGQGTRLTVV.